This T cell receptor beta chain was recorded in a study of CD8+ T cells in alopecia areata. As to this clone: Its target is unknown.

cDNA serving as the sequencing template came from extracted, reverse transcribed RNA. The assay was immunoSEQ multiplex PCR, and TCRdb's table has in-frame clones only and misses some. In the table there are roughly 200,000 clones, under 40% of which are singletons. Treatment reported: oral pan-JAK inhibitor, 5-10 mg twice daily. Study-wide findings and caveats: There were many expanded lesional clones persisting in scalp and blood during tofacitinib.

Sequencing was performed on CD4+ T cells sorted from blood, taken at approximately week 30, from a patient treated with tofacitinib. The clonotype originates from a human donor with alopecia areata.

The DNA for the CDR3 is TGTGCCAGCAGCTTACGAAGGCAAACTAATGAAAAACTGTTTTTT. The encoded protein is CASSLRRQTNEKLFF. V gene TRBV7-2 combines with J gene TRBJ1-4; D gene uncertain. V dropped 2 bases and J dropped 1 base, with 8 bases sitting between them. The length of the CDR3 is 15 residues. Looked up from germline, CDR1 is SGHTA and CDR2 is FQGNSA.